The text below deals with one T cell receptor beta chain. Sequencing was performed with immunoSEQ multiplex PCR; in TCRdb, only in-frame clones are kept and a portion is missing. The table lists about 73,000 clones, 93% of them singletons. This entry is derived from a study of technical replicates of blood from a few donors. CDR1 is MDHEN, CDR2 SYDVKM, per germline. V gave up 2 bases and J gave up 9 bases, with 14 bases separating them. The CDR3 consists of 14 residues. This chain connects TRBV28 to TRBJ1-5; a possible D gene is TRBD1 (5 bases). The clonotype originates from a human donor in good health. Source material: T cells isolated from PBMCs. The CDR3, as DNA: TGTGCCAGCAGTTTACAGGGAGGGCTAGGGCCCCAGCATTTT. Translated, it gives CASSLQGGLGPQHF.